Shown below are 10 T cell receptor beta chains from a single sample sequenced in a study of blood T cell repertoires in COVID-19. The assay was immunoSEQ multiplex PCR, and TCRdb's table has in-frame clones only and misses some. The table includes around 250,000 clones, roughly 83% detected once. Sequenced input: peripheral blood. The receptors were gathered from a man aged 80 or over with acute or convalescent COVID-19.

This rearrangement joins TRBV3-1 (or the pseudogene TRBV3-2) to TRBJ1-1; the D gene is possibly TRBD1 (6 bases). This CDR3 region has 15 residues. V was pared by 4 bases and J by 0 bases, with 12 bases between. Germline assignment: CDR1 LGHDT and CDR2 YNNKEL (reference sequence). As DNA, the CDR3 is TGTGCCAGCAGCCGCGCCAGGGGCATGAACACTGAAGCTTTCTTT. It specifies CASSRARGMNTEAFF.

The chain employs TRBV11-3 and TRBJ2-2; 7 bases are a match to TRBD2. V lost 5 bases, J lost 6 bases, and 9 bases stayed unmatched. Germline V gene lookup returns CDR1 SGHNT and CDR2 YENEEA. The CDR3 has 15 amino acids. The CDR3 loop is CASSPWGGSAGELFF. The CDR3 DNA follows: TGTGCCAGCAGCCCCTGGGGGGGTTCGGCCGGGGAGCTGTTTTTT.

The chain combines TRBV7-3 with TRBJ2-1; D might be TRBD2 (7 bases). CDR1 SGHTA and CDR2 FQGTGA come from the germline V gene. V gave up 2 bases and J gave up 2 bases, with 13 bases separating them. The CDR3 totals 16 residues. The CDR3 reads CASSLAGAGPYNEQFF. The CDR3 DNA reads as TGTGCCAGCAGCTTAGCGGGGGCCGGACCCTACAATGAGCAGTTCTTC.

This rearrangement joins TRBV27 to TRBJ2-5, with a tentative D call TRBD2 (6 bases). The CDR3 has 13 residues. The V end was cut by 6 bases, the J end by 5 bases, with 13 bases between. Germline V gene sequence: CDR1 MNHEY, CDR2 SMNVEV (reference sequence). CDR3 in DNA: TGTGCCAGCAGCCCCGGGGGTTTCGAGACCCAGTACTTC. Amino acids: CASSPGGFETQYF.

This chain links TRBV19 with TRBJ2-1; 8 bases agree with TRBD1. The germline CDR1 and CDR2 sequences are LNHDA and SQIVND (reference sequence). The J segment lost 8 bases and the V segment lost 5 bases, leaving 5 bases of the junction unmatched. This CDR3 has 13 residues. The DNA for the CDR3 is TGTGCCAGTAGTCCGGACAGGGTCGATGAGCAGTTCTTC. This encodes CASSPDRVDEQFF.

The CDR3 nucleotides read TGTGCCAGCAGTGAAGCAGACGGTCGGGGAAAACTGTTTTTT. This sequence encodes CASSEADGRGKLFF. The chain recombines TRBV2 with TRBJ1-4, with no clear D. The CDR3 totals 14 residues. Germline V lookup: CDR1 SNHLY, CDR2 FYNNEI. V lost 0 bases and J 10 bases, leaving 12 bases between the germline ends.

The CDR3 is CASSPPRGVQETQYF. The CDR3 DNA follows: TGTGCCAGTAGTCCACCACGGGGGGTACAAGAGACCCAGTACTTC. The rearrangement joins TRBV19 to TRBJ2-5, with TRBD2 identical over 7 bases. With V trimmed by 5 bases and J by 2 bases, 8 bases remained unmatched. This CDR3 has 15 residues. Germline assignment: CDR1 LNHDA and CDR2 SQIVND (reference sequence).

This clone appeared a single time. The chain has TRBV11-3 and TRBJ2-2, with 8 bases fitting TRBD1. Unmatched junction bases numbered 10, after V lost 2 bases and J lost 2 bases. The germline V gene has CDR1 SGHNT and CDR2 YENEEA. This CDR3 spans 18 amino acids. The DNA for the CDR3 is TGTGCCAGCAGCTTATTGGGTTCCGGGACAGGAAACACCGGGGAGCTGTTTTTT. The encoded protein is CASSLLGSGTGNTGELFF.

The chain combines TRBV7-2 with TRBJ2-7; 8 bases are shared with TRBD1. Germline CDR1 reads SGHTA; CDR2 reads FQGNSA. Trimming took 1 base from V and 0 from J; bases not matched to a gene: 5. The CDR3 contains 16 residues. CDR3 loop: CASSLGIGQGSYEQYF. The CDR3 nucleotides read TGTGCCAGCAGCTTAGGGATAGGACAGGGCTCCTACGAGCAGTACTTC.

The J gene is TRBJ1-1, the V gene TRBV23-1; perhaps TRBD1 as D (5 bases). TRBV23-1 is designated an ORF whose function remains uncertain. V was pared by 4 bases and J by 4 bases, with 7 bases between. This CDR3 spans 12 amino acids. CDR3 sequence: CASSRGGTEAFF. Written as DNA, the CDR3 is TGCGCCAGCAGTCGGGGCGGCACTGAAGCTTTCTTT.